This T cell receptor (beta chain) was observed in a study of blood T cells in healthy people across ages. Study observations and caveats: Donor CMV infection status was unknown, possibly confounding age-related changes in expanded clonotypes. Among T cells, TCR beta diversity per million cells dropped roughly linearly as age rose. Higher naive T cell percentage went strongly together with higher TCR beta diversity.

On this clonotype: Its specificity is not known.

There are 16 residues in the CDR3. Germline V gives CDR1 KGHSH, CDR2 LQKENI. V was clipped by 3 bases and J by 3 bases, with 18 bases between them. Using a J-beta primer mix together with a sample-barcoded 5' primer, a second PCR was run for roughly 6 to 12 cycles. TCRdb independently ran MiXCR on the 5' RACE reads; one entry per CDR3 protein. The table shows some 1,800,000 distinct CDR3 sequences, with 35% to 50% occurring only once. Healthy Caucasian individuals from Russia aged about 6 to 100 were enrolled as donors. The gene calls are TRBV18 and TRBJ2-7; no firm D call. The clonotype comes from a human donor in good health. The sequenced material came from blood. The DNA of the CDR3 is TGTGCCAGCTCACCGCAGAATCTCCTAGGGCGCTACGAGCAGTACTTC. This encodes CASSPQNLLGRYEQYF.